This T cell receptor beta chain was captured by sequencing in a study of T cells in narcolepsy. Study-wide context: Donors had narcolepsy type 1 or type 2, or were healthy controls. General study points: HCRT-specific and TRIB2-specific autoreactive clonotypes appeared among same-patient CSF and blood CD4+ clonotypes. Healthy controls reportedly lacked the autoreactive clonotypes serially found in patients' blood.

Points on this clone: Antigen: not known.

Germline V gene lookup returns CDR1 ENHRY and CDR2 SYGVKD. The CDR3 runs to 15 residues. V lost 3 bases and J 4 bases, leaving 12 bases between the germline ends. The method was immunoSEQ multiplex PCR; TCRdb's version includes in-frame clones alone and lacks a portion of them. The sample consists of nearly 35,000 clones, roughly 77% of them appearing once. The chain recombines TRBV10-3 with TRBJ2-2; D may be TRBD1 (6 bases). The TCR was taken from a human donor in good health. The specimen sequenced was memory (CD45RA-) CD4+ T cells from blood. In DNA, the CDR3 is TGTGCCATCAGTGACACAGGGTCGGTCACCGGGGAGCTGTTTTTT. It specifies CAISDTGSVTGELFF.